The clone carrying this T cell receptor (beta chain) was counted ten times or more. Its specificity is unknown. The sample comes from a study of liver allograft versus peripheral blood T cells. Study context: Transplanted-liver T cell receptor repertoires were compared with recipients' peripheral blood repertoires.

General study results and limits: Liver allograft repertoires of T cell receptors reportedly diverged from peripheral blood repertoires.

TCRdb used MiXCR to reprocess the reads, holding one entry per CDR3 protein. The table records 7,000 to 9,500 distinct CDR3 sequences, around 19% of them present only once. The sequence derives from a human patient who had a liver transplant. Some T cells may originate from the graft donor.

DNA of the CDR3: TGTGCCAGCAGTTTAATGGGGGCTTCCTACGAGCAGTACTTC. Translating gives CASSLMGASYEQYF. This rearrangement joins TRBV27 to TRBJ2-7; a possible D gene is TRBD1 (6 bases). This CDR3 contains 14 residues. V gave up 2 bases and J gave up 1 base, with 9 bases separating them. CDR1 is MNHEY and CDR2 is SMNVEV in the germline V gene (reference sequence).